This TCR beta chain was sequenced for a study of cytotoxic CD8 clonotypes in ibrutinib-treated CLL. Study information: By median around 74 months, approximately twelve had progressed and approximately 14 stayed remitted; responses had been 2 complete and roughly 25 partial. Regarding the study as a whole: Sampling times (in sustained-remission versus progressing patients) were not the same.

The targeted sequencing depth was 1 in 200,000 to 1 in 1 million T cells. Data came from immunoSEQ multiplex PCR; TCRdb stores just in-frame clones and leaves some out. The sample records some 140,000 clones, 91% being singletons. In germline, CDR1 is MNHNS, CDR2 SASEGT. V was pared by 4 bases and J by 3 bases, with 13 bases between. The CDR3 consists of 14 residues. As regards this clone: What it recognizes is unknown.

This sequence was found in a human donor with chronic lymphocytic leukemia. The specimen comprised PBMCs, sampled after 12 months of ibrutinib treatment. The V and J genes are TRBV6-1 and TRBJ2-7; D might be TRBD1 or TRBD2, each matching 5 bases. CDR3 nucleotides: TGTGCCAGCAGTGTATGGGACGGAGGCTACGAGCAGTACTTC. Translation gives CASSVWDGGYEQYF.